The sequence of this T cell receptor beta chain was determined in a study of follicular helper T cells after annual influenza vaccination. The wider study: Days 0, 7 and 28 post-vaccination were the blood draw times.

General observations from the study: Undersampling of larger non-cTfh compartments could not be excluded. Recurrent ICOS+CD38+ cTfh clonotypes included tetramer and AIM influenza-specific ones. Day 7 ICOS+CD38+ clones later appeared mostly in ICOS-CD38- cTfh.

As to this clone: What it recognizes is unknown.

The CDR3 contains 15 residues. Germline V gene lookup returns CDR1 SGHNT and CDR2 YYREEE (reference sequence). V was cut by 4 bases and J by 11 bases, with 22 bases left in between. TCRdb keeps only in-frame clones here, not all; method: immunoSEQ multiplex PCR. The sample carries roughly 10,000 clones, approximately 80% recorded once. Described time point: 2014-2015 season, 7 days after vaccination. The sequences come from CXCR5- memory CD4+ T cells sorted from blood, collected 7 days after influenza vaccination. The chain combines TRBV5-4 with TRBJ2-1; D is possibly TRBD1 (5 bases). This clonotype originated in an adult who received the influenza vaccine. CDR3 amino acids: CASSRIYMDISKQFF. CDR3 sequence (DNA): TGTGCCAGCAGCCGAATATATATGGACATCTCCAAGCAGTTCTTC. Variable domain in full (rest from reference TRBV5-4 and TRBJ2-1): ETGVTQSPTHLIKTRGQQVTLRCSSQSGHNTVSWYQQALGQGPQFIFQYYREEENGRGNFPPRFSGLQFPNYSSELNVNALELDDSALYLCASSRIYMDISKQFFGPGTRLTVL.